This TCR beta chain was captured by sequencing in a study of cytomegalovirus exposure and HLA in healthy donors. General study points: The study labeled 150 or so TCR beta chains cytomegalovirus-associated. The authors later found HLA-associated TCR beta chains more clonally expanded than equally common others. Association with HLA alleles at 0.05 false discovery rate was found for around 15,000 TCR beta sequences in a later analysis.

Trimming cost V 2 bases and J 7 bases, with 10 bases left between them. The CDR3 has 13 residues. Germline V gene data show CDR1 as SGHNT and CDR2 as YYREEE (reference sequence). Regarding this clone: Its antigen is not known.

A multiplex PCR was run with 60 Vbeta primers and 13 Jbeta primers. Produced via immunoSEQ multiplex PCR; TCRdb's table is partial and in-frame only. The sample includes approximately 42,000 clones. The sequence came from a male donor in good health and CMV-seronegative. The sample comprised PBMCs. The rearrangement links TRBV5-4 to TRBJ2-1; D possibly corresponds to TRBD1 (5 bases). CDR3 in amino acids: CASSLPGPNEQFF. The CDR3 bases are TGTGCCAGCAGCTTACCAGGGCCAAATGAGCAGTTCTTC. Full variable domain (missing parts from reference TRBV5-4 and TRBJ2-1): ETGVTQSPTHLIKTRGQQVTLRCSSQSGHNTVSWYQQALGQGPQFIFQYYREEENGRGNFPPRFSGLQFPNYSSELNVNALELDDSALYLCASSLPGPNEQFFGPGTRLTVL.